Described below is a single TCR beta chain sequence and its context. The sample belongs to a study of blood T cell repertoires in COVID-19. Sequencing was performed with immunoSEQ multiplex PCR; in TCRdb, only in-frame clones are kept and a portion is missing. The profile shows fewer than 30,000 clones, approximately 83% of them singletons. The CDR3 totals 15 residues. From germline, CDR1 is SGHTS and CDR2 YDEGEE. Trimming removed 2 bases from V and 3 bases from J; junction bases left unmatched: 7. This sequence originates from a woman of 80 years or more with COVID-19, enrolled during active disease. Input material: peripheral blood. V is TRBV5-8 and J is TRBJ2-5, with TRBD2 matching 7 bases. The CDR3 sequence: CASSFIGTTKETQYF. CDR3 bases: TGTGCCAGCAGCTTTATCGGGACTACGAAAGAGACCCAGTACTTC.